A single sample gave rise to the 15 T cell receptor beta chains below, sequenced in a study of T cells after yellow fever vaccination. TCRdb ran MiXCR on the 5' RACE reads and lists one entry per CDR3 protein. This table has nearly 550,000 distinct CDR3 sequences, 19% appearing once. The sample was PBMCs, taken 15 days after the yellow fever booster vaccination. The receptors stem from a man aged 30 to 45 who received the YFV17D yellow fever vaccine.

The chain combines TRBV23-1 with TRBJ2-7; TRBD2 might be the D (5 bases). TRBV23-1 falls under the ORF class, with uncertain function. The V end lost 11 bases, the J end lost 8 bases, and 16 bases lay between the germline ends. This CDR3 is built from 11 residues. The CDR3 nucleotides are TGCGCCCGACACGGTTGGAGGAAGCAGTACTTC. It yields the protein CARHGWRKQYF.

The chain employs TRBV30 and TRBJ2-5; D might be TRBD1 or TRBD2, each matching 5 bases. The CDR3 has 12 amino acids. Deletions cut 8 bases from V and 7 bases from J, with 17 bases between. In germline, CDR1 is GTSNPN, CDR2 SVGIG (reference sequence). The CDR3 is CAGDPGIGTQYF. The CDR3 DNA reads TGTGCCGGGGACCCGGGTATAGGGACCCAGTACTTC.

There are a few counts of this clonotype. The V call is TRBV14, the J call TRBJ2-1, with 11 nucleotides matching TRBD2. This CDR3 comprises 23 residues. Germline V gene data show CDR1 as SGHDN and CDR2 as FVKESK. V trimming: 3 bases; J trimming: 2 bases; junction bases outside the gene matches: 24. This CDR3 is CASSQGLTSGEPQPIRPYNEQFF. The CDR3 DNA is TGTGCCAGCAGCCAGGGTTTGACTAGCGGGGAGCCCCAACCCATCCGTCCCTACAATGAGCAGTTCTTC.

The chain links TRBV20-1 to TRBJ2-1, with 8 bases identical to TRBD2. The CDR3 sequence is 16 residues long. The trim removed 1 base at V and 1 base at J, leaving 6 bases unmatched. Germline CDR1 and CDR2: DFQATT and SNEGSKA (reference sequence). The CDR3 spells CSARVSSGRSYNEQFF. The CDR3 DNA follows: TGCAGTGCTAGAGTATCGAGCGGGAGATCCTACAATGAGCAGTTCTTC.

The rearrangement links TRBV6-1 to TRBJ2-3, with TRBD2 matching 9 bases. There are 15 residues in the CDR3. The V gene end was trimmed by 3 bases and the J gene end by 4 bases; junction bases not matched to a gene: 5. Germline CDR1 and CDR2: MNHNS and SASEGT. CDR3 in amino acids: CASSDKAGGADTQYF. The DNA of the CDR3 is TGTGCCAGCAGTGATAAGGCGGGAGGGGCAGATACGCAGTATTTT.

In nucleotides, the CDR3 is TGCGCCAGCAGTGAGCCCAAGTTCATAGCCAAAAACATTCAGTACTTC. Amino acid sequence: CASSEPKFIAKNIQYF. V is TRBV10-2 and J is TRBJ2-4; D uncertain. The V gene's germline CDR1 is WSHSY and CDR2 SAAADI. Trimming left V 2 bases short and J 0 bases short, with 11 bases between. This CDR3 is built from 16 residues.

This clonotype was detected a few times. The chain links TRBV27 to TRBJ1-5; possible D gene TRBD1, 5 bases. Germline V gene data show CDR1 as MNHEY and CDR2 as SMNVEV (reference sequence). The CDR3 is 14 residues long. Trimming pared 11 bases from V and 3 bases from J, leaving 17 bases between. The CDR3 sequence: CASAYQGNNQPQHF. CDR3 DNA: TGTGCCTCCGCATATCAGGGAAACAATCAGCCCCAGCATTTT.

This clonotype has just a few counts. The V and J genes are TRBV20-1 and TRBJ2-7, with 9 bases that match TRBD2. The ends lost 3 bases at V and 6 bases at J; junction bases unmatched: 12. This CDR3 has 15 residues. Germline V gives CDR1 DFQATT, CDR2 SNEGSKA (reference sequence). CDR3: CSASAAAGGFGEQYF. The CDR3 DNA reads TGCAGTGCTAGTGCGGCGGCGGGAGGGTTCGGCGAGCAGTACTTC.

The sample holds a few counts of this clonotype. The chain links TRBV20-1 to TRBJ2-1; no clear D. This CDR3 contains 12 residues. Germline V gene data show CDR1 as DFQATT and CDR2 as SNEGSKA (reference sequence). Trimming removed 3 bases from V and 10 bases from J, with 13 bases in between. The chain's CDR3 is CSASLSAAEQFF. DNA of the CDR3: TGCAGTGCTAGTCTTTCGGCAGCGGAGCAGTTCTTC.

V and J are TRBV29-1 and TRBJ2-2; D is perhaps TRBD1 or TRBD2 (5 bases each). The V and J ends lost 6 bases and 7 bases respectively, with 12 bases between them. The CDR3 loop spans 12 amino acids. Germline loops: CDR1 SQVTM, CDR2 ANQGSEA. The CDR3 nucleotides read TGCAGCGTAAAAAAGGGGAGCGGGGAGCTGTTTTTT. Translation gives CSVKKGSGELFF.

The CDR3: CASSPPIAGGRNEQFF. For the CDR3, the DNA is TGTGCCAGCTCACCACCAATAGCGGGAGGCAGGAATGAGCAGTTCTTC. This chain joins TRBV18 and TRBJ2-1, with 10 bases matching TRBD2. The V and J ends lost 0 bases and 7 bases, in that order; junction bases with no gene match: 6. CDR3 length equals 16 residues. Germline CDR1 KGHSH, CDR2 LQKENI.

This chain joins TRBV10-2 and TRBJ2-7, with D maybe TRBD2 (6 bases). The CDR3 totals 14 residues. With 4 bases removed from V and 2 bases from J, the gap between germline ends came to 12 bases. Per germline, CDR1 WSHSY and CDR2 SAAADI. CDR3 sequence (DNA): TGCGCCAGCAGTGGCCGGGAGCCCCCCTACGAGCAGTACTTC. It specifies CASSGREPPYEQYF.

In its sample, this clonotype was seen many times. The chain couples TRBV12-3 or TRBV12-4 to TRBJ1-4; D gene uncertain. The CDR3 is 16 amino acids. V shed 6 bases and J shed 5 bases, with 19 bases lying between them. CDR3 sequence (DNA): TGTGCCAGCAGCATTAGCGGACCTTCGGGGAATGAAAAACTGTTTTTT. It translates to CASSISGPSGNEKLFF.

This clonotype has just one count. V and J are TRBV20-1 and TRBJ2-3; D is perhaps TRBD2 (6 bases). Trimming pared 5 bases from V and 2 bases from J, leaving 11 bases between. In germline, CDR1 is DFQATT, CDR2 SNEGSKA (reference sequence). This CDR3 spans 13 amino acids. This CDR3 is CSAVSGDTDTQYF. The CDR3 DNA follows: TGCAGTGCTGTTAGCGGAGACACAGATACGCAGTATTTT.

This clonotype was recorded a few times. This chain connects TRBV12-3 or TRBV12-4 to TRBJ1-5; D uncertain. CDR3 length equals 15 residues. Trimming cost V 2 bases and J 4 bases, with 12 bases left between them. The CDR3 DNA is TGTGCCAGCAGTTTAACGGGGAGGAATAATCAGCCCCAGCATTTT. Amino acid sequence: CASSLTGRNNQPQHF.